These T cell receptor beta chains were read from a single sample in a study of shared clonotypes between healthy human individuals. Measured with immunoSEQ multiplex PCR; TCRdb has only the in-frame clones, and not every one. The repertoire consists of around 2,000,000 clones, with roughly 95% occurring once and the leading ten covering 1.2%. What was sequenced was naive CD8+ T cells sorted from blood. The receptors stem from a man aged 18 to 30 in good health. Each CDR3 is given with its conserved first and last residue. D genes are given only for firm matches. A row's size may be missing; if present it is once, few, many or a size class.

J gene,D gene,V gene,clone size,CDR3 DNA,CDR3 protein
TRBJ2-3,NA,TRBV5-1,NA,TGCGCCAGCAGCGGGTGGGAGTCCGCAGATACGCAGTATTTT,CASSGWESADTQYF
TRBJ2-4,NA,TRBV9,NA,TGTGCCAGCAGCCCTGGGGGGGCCAAAAACATTCAGTACTTC,CASSPGGAKNIQYF
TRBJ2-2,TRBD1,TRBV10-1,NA,TGCGCCAGCAGTGAAGGGACAGTGAACACCGGGGAGCTGTTTTTT,CASSEGTVNTGELFF
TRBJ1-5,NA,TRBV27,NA,TGTGCCAGCAGCCCATTTGGGGGGGAGGGTCAGCCCCAGCATTTT,CASSPFGGEGQPQHF
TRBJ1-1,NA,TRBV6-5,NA,TGTGCCAGCAGTTACGACCAGGGCCTGAACACTGAAGCTTTCTTT,CASSYDQGLNTEAFF
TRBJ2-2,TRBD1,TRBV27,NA,TGTGCCAGCAGTACCTATCGCGGGACAGGGAACACCGGGGAGCTGTTTTTT,CASSTYRGTGNTGELFF
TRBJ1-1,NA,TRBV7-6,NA,TGTGCCAGCAGCTTAGACAGGTTAAACACTGAAGCTTTCTTT,CASSLDRLNTEAFF
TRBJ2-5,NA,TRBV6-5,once,TGTGCCAGCAGTTACCAGACTAGCCAAGAGACCCAGTACTTC,CASSYQTSQETQYF
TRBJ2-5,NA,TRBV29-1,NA,TGCAGCGTTGAAGGAGACAGTGAGACCCAGTACTTC,CSVEGDSETQYF
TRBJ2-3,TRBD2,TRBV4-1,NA,TGCGCCAGCAGCCAAGATCCGCCGACTAGCGGGAGCACAGATACGCAGTATTTT,CASSQDPPTSGSTDTQYF
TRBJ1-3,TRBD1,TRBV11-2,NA,TGTGCCAGCAGTAACCCGGGACAGGGGGACTCTGGAAACACCATATATTTT,CASSNPGQGDSGNTIYF
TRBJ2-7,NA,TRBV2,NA,TGTGCCAGCACAGAAGGGGGGCACGAGCAGTACTTC,CASTEGGHEQYF
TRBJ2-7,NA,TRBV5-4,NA,TGTGCCAGCAGCCCGGGGCCAGCTTACGAGCAGTACTTC,CASSPGPAYEQYF
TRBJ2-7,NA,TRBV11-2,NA,TGTGCCAGCAGCTTAATCAACGAGCAGTACTTC,CASSLINEQYF
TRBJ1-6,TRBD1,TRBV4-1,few,TGCGCCAGCAGCCAAGATCTTGGACAGGGTCACCCCCTCCACTTT,CASSQDLGQGHPLHF
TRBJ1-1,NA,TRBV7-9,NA,TGTGCCAGCAGCGGTCCTATGTCGGACACTGAAGCTTTCTTT,CASSGPMSDTEAFF
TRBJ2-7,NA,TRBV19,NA,TGTGCCAGTGGACCAAGGCCTGACTACGAGCAGTACTTC,CASGPRPDYEQYF
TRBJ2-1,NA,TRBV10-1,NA,TGCGCCAGCAGCGCAGGGCGCTTGCAGTTCTTC,CASSAGRLQFF
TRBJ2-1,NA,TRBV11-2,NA,TGTGCCAGCAGCTTCGGGACTGGTATTTACAATGAGCAGTTCTTC,CASSFGTGIYNEQFF
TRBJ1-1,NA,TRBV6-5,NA,TGTGCCAGCAGCCGGGGCCAGAACACTGAAGCTTTCTTT,CASSRGQNTEAFF